This TCR beta chain is drawn from a study of T cell changes during pregnancy in multiple sclerosis. Sequencing used immunoSEQ multiplex PCR; TCRdb keeps in-frame clones, though not all of them. The table shows tens of thousands of clones, with roughly 90% occurring only once. The CDR3 is 15 residues long. Per germline, CDR1 ENHRY and CDR2 SYGVKD. Trimming took 6 bases from V and 3 from J; bases not matched to a gene: 11. The gene calls are TRBV10-3 and TRBJ2-7; 7 nucleotides match TRBD2. The receptor's source is a female donor with multiple sclerosis, enrolled in a pregnancy study. The sample was CD8+ T cells from peripheral blood mononuclear cells, taken in the third trimester of pregnancy. This CDR3 is CAISQTSDPYYEQYF. The CDR3 nucleotides read TGTGCCATCAGCCAAACTAGCGACCCCTACTACGAGCAGTACTTC.